This T cell receptor (beta chain) came from a study of regulatory T cells in long-lasting Graves disease. Study details: Over-5-year antithyroid drug use with positive TSH receptor antibodies defined persistent Graves' disease in the study. Study-level findings and limits: Persistent disease preferred TRBV28, TRBJ1-2 and TRBJ2-5; new disease, TRBV20-1 and TRBJ2-1.

This clonotype was picked up a small number of times. Its antigen remains unidentified. V lost 2 bases to trimming and J lost 2 bases; unmatched junction nucleotides: 8. This CDR3 contains 18 residues. Germline CDR1 reads PRHDT; CDR2 reads FYEKMQ (reference sequence). Noted time point: persistent/refractory GD, antithyroid drugs over 5 years with positive TRAb. Extracted RNA from PBMCs served as the source of the TCR library. CDR3 regions were amplified by Arm-PCR using iRepertoire HTBI primers to build TCR beta libraries. MiXCR, run by TCRdb on the multiplex PCR reads, gives a single entry per CDR3 protein. The profile shows over 450,000 distinct CDR3 sequences, 20% to 25% of them singletons.

The chain has TRBV13 and TRBJ2-7; 14 nucleotides line up with TRBD2. This TCR came from a female donor with Graves disease. The material sequenced was peripheral blood mononuclear cells (PBMCs), taken when the disease was refractory, from a patient treated with antithyroid drugs. CDR3 residues: CASSLSGLAGVRTYEQYF. The CDR3, as DNA: TGTGCCAGCAGCTTATCGGGACTAGCGGGAGTAAGAACCTACGAGCAGTACTTC.